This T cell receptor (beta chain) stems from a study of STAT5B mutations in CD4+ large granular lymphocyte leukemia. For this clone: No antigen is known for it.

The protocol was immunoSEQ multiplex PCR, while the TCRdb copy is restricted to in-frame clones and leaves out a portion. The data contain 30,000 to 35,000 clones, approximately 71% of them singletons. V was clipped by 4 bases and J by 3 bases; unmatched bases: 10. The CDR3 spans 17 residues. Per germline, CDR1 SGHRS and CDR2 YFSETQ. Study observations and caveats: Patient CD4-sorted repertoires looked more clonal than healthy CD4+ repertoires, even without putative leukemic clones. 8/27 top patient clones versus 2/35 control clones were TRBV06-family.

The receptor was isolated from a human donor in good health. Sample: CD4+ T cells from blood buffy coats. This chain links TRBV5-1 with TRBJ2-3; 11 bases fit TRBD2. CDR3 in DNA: TGCGCCAGCAGCCCGGCCGTAGCGGGGGGGAGGACAGATACGCAGTATTTT. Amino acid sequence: CASSPAVAGGRTDTQYF. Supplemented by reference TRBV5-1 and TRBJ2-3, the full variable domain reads KAGVTQTPRYLIKTRGQQVTLSCSPISGHRSVSWYQQTPGQGLQFLFEYFSETQRNKGNFPGRFSGRQFSNSRSEMNVSTLELGDSALYLCASSPAVAGGRTDTQYFGPGTRLTVL.